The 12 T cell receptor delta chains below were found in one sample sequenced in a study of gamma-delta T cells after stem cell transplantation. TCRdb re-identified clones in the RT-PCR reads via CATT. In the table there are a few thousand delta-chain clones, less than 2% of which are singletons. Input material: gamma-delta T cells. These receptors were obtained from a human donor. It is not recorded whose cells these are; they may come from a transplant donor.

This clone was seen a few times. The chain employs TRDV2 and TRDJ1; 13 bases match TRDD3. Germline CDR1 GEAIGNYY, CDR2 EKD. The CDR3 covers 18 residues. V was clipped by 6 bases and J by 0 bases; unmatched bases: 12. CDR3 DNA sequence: TGTGCCTGTCTTCTACTGGGGGATACGCGGGGGTACACCGATAAACTCATCTTT. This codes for CACLLLGDTRGYTDKLIF.

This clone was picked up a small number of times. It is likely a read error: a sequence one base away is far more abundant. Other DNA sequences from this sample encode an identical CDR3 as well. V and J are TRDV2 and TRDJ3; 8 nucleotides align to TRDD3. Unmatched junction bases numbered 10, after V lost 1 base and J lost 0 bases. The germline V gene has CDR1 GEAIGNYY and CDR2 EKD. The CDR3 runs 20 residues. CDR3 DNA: TGTGCCTGTGACACGACTGGGGGGTACTCGAGCTCCTGGGACACCCGACAGATGTTTTTC. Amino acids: CACDTTGGYSSSWDTRQMFF.

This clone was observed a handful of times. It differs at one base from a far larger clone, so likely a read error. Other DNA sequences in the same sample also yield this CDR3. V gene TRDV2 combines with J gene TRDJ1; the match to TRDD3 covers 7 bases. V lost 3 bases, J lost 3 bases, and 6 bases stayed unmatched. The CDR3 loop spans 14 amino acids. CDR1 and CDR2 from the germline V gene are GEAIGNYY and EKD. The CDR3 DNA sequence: TGTGCCTGTGACCGATTGGGGGAGTCCGATAAACTCATCTTT. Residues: CACDRLGESDKLIF.

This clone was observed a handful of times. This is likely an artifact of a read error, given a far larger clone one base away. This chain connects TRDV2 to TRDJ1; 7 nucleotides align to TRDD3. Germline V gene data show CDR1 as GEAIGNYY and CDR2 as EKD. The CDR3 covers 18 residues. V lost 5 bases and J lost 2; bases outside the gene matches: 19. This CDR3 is CACGPVLGLIGGTDKLIF. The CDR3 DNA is TGTGCCTGTGGCCCCGTACTGGGGTTAATCGGGGGAACCGATAAACTCATCTTT.

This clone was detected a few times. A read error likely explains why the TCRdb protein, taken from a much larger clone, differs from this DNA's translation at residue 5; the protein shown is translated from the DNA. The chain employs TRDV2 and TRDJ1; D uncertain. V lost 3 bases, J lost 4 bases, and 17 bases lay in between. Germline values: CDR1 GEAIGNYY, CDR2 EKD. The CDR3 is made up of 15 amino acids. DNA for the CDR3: TGTGCCTGTGACCCCCTCGGGACGGCCAACGATAAACTCATCTTT. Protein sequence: CACDPLGTANDKLIF.

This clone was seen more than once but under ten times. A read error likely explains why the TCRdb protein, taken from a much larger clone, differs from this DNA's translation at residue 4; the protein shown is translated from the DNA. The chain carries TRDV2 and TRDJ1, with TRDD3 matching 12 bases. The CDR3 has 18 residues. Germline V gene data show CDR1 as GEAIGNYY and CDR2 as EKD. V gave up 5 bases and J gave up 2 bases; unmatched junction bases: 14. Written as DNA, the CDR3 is TGTGCCTGTGGCCCCGCTGGGGGATACGGGACAAGGACCGATAAACTCATCTTT. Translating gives CACGPAGGYGTRTDKLIF.

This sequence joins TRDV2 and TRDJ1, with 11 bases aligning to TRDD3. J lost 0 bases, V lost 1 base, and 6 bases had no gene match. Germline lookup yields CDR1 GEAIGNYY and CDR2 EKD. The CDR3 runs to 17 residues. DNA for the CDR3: TGTGCCTGTGACACGCTGGGGGATACTCCGTACACCGATAAACTCATCTTT. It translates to CACDTLGDTPYTDKLIF.

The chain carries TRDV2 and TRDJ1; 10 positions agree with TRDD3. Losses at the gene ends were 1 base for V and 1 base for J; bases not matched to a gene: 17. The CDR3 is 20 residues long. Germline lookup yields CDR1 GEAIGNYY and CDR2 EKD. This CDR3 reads CACDTVYGGDTRGPTDKLIF. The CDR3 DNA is TGTGCCTGTGACACGGTCTATGGGGGGGATACGCGGGGACCCACCGATAAACTCATCTTT.

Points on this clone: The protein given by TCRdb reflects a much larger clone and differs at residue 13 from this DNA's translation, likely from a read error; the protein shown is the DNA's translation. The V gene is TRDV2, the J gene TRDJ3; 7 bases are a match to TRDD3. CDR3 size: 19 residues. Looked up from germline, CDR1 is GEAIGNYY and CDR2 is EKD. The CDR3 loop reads CACDTMAGGSSWGTRQMFF. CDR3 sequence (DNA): TGTGCCTGTGACACGATGGCTGGGGGTAGCTCCTGGGGCACCCGACAGATGTTTTTC.

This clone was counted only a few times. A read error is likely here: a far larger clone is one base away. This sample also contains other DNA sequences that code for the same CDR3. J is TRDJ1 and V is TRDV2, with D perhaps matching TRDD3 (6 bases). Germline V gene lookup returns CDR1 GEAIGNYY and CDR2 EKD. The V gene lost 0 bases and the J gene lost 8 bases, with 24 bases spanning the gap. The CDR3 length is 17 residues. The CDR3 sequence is CACDTLSSLTSGDKLIF. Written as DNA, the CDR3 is TGTGCCTGTGACACCCTCTCTTCCCTCACTTCGGGGGACAAACTCATCTTT.

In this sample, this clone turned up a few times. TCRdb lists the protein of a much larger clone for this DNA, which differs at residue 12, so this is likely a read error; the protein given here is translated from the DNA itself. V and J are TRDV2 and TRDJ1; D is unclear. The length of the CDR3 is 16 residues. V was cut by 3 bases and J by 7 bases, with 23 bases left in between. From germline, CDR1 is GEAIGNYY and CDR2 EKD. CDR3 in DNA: TGTGCCTGTGACCCCGTAGGGGTCCCTGGAAAACCTAAACTCATCTTT. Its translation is CACDPVGVPGKPKLIF.

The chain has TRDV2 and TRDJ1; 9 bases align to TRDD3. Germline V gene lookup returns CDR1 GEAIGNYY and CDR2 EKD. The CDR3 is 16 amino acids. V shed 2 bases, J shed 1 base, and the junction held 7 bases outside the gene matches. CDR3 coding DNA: TGTGCCTGTGACAGTGTACTGGGGGACTTCACCGATAAACTCATCTTT. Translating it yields CACDSVLGDFTDKLIF.